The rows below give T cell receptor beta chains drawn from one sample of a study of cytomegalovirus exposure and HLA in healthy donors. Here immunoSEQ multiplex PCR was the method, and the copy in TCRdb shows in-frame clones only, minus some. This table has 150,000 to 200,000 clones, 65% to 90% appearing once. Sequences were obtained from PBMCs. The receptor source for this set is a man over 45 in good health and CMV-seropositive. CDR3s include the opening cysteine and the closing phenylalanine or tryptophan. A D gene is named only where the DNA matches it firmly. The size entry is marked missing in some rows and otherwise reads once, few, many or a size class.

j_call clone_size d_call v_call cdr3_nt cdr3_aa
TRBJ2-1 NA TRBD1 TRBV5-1 TGCGCCAGCAGCTTGGCTACAGGGGGGTACAATGAGCAGTTCTTC CASSLATGGYNEQFF
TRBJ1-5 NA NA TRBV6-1 TGTGCCAGCAGTGAAGTGCAGGGAACCTATAGCAATCAGCCCCAGCATTTT CASSEVQGTYSNQPQHF
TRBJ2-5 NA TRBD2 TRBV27 TGTGCCAGCAGTCTGTTAGCGGGAGATGGGGAGACCCAGTACTTC CASSLLAGDGETQYF
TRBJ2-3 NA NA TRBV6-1 TGTGCCAGCAGTTCCTGGACAGTCACAGATACGCAGTATTTT CASSSWTVTDTQYF
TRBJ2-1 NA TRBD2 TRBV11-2 TGTGCCAGCAGCCGTAGTGCGGGAGATCTCTACAATGAGCAGTTCTTC CASSRSAGDLYNEQFF
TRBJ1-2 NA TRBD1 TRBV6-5 TGTGCCAGCAGTAGACAGGGCAAATATGGCTACACCTTC CASSRQGKYGYTF
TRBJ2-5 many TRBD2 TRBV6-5 TGTGCCAGCAGTCCTTTGGGAGGGGAGTTTGAGACCCAGTACTTC CASSPLGGEFETQYF
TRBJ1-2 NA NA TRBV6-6 TGTGCCAGCAGTGGGGGGGCAGATGGCTACACCTTC CASSGGADGYTF
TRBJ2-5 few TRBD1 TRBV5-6 TGTGCCAGCAGCTTGGGCCCGGGACAGCAAGAGACCCAGTACTTC CASSLGPGQQETQYF
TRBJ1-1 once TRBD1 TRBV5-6 TGTGCCAGCAGCTTGGTACGGGACAGAGGGCCTGAAGCTTTCTTT CASSLVRDRGPEAFF
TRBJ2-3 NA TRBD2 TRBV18 TGTGCCAGCTCACCACGGACTAGCGGGGGGGCCCGGGATACGCAGTATTTT CASSPRTSGGARDTQYF
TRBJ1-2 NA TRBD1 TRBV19 TGTGCCAGTAGGCGGACAGGGGGCCGCAATGGCTACACCTTC CASRRTGGRNGYTF
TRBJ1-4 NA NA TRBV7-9 TGTGCCAGCAGCTCCCCTCGCGCAACTAATGAAAAACTGTTTTTT CASSSPRATNEKLFF
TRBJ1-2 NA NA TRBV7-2 TGTGCCAGCAGCTTAGGGCCAGGGGGCTACACCTTC CASSLGPGGYTF
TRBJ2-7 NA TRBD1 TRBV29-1 TGCAGCGTTGTCCAGGGGGATTCCTACGAGCAGTACTTC CSVVQGDSYEQYF
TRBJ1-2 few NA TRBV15 TGTGCCACCAGCAGAGATGCCTTATTCGGCTATGGCTACACCTTC CATSRDALFGYGYTF
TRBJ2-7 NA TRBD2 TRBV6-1 TGTGCCAGCAGTCGACTAGCGGGGTCCTACGAGCAGTACTTC CASSRLAGSYEQYF
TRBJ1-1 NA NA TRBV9 TGTGCCAGCAGCGTAGGGGGAGGACTGAACACTGAAGCTTTCTTT CASSVGGGLNTEAFF
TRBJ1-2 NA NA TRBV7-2 TGTGCCAGCAGCTTCACAGACTATGGCTACACCTTC CASSFTDYGYTF
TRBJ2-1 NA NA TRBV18 TGTGCCAGCTCACCACCTCTGGCTAGCATCTACAATGAGCAGTTCTTC CASSPPLASIYNEQFF
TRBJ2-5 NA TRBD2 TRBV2 TGTGCCAGCAGTCGTGCGGGGGGGCAGGAGACCCAGTACTTC CASSRAGGQETQYF
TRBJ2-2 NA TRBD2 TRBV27 TGTGCCAGCAGTTTATCGCTAGCGGAGGTCACCGGGGAGCTGTTTTTT CASSLSLAEVTGELFF
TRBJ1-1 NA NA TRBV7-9 TGTGCCAGCAGCTTGATCCCAGGGAACACTGAAGCTTTCTTT CASSLIPGNTEAFF
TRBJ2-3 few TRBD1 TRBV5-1 TGCGCCAGCAGCCTGGGTGGGACAGGGGGCGGCACAGATACGCAGTATTTT CASSLGGTGGGTDTQYF
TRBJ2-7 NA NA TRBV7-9 TGTGCCAGCAGCCCCGTCGGCTCCTACGAGCAGTACTTC CASSPVGSYEQYF
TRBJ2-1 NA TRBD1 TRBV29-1 TGCAGCGTTGTTAGTGGGACAGGGGTTGAGCAGTTCTTC CSVVSGTGVEQFF
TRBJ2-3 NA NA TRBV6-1 TGTGCCAGCAGTGAAGTTGGAGAAAGGAGCACAGATACGCAGTATTTT CASSEVGERSTDTQYF
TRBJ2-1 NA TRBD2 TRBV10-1 TGCGCCAGCAGTGAGTCGGGGACTAGCGGCTACAATGAGCAGTTCTTC CASSESGTSGYNEQFF
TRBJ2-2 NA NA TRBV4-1 TGCGCCAGCAGCCAAGATAGGCGGGACCGGGCGACGGGGGAGCTGTTTTTT CASSQDRRDRATGELFF
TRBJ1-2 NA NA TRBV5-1 TGCGCCAGCAGGCGGGACCCGAGGGACTATGGCTACACCTTC CASRRDPRDYGYTF
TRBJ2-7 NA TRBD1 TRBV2 TGTGCCAGCAGTGCCCGGGACAGGGAGTACGAGCAGTACTTC CASSARDREYEQYF
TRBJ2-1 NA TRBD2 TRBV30 TGTGCCTGGAGTGTAGGACTAGCGGGAGGTGGGAATGAGCAGTTCTTC CAWSVGLAGGGNEQFF